This TCR beta chain was captured by sequencing in a study of PD-L1 blockade in urothelial cancer. The junction had 16 bases not matched to a gene; V was cut back by 4 bases and J by 4 bases. CDR3 length: 18 residues. Germline loops: CDR1 SQVTM, CDR2 ANQGSEA. Time point: pretreatment peripheral blood. Profiling relied on immunoSEQ multiplex PCR, and the TCRdb table lists in-frame clones only, not all of them. The sample includes tens of thousands of clones, around 84% of them seen just once. The chain couples TRBV29-1 to TRBJ2-3; 11 nucleotides agree with TRBD2. Specimen: PBMCs, collected around atezolizumab (anti-PD-L1) treatment. This clonotype was obtained from a man aged 60 to 69 with urothelial cancer. CDR3 amino acids: CSVVTSGTSGLRADTQYF. DNA of the CDR3: TGCAGCGTTGTAACCTCCGGGACTAGCGGCTTGCGGGCAGATACGCAGTATTTT.